One sample yielded the 21 T cell receptor beta chains listed below, sequenced in a study of T cell changes during pregnancy in multiple sclerosis. Only in-frame clones appear in the TCRdb table, and some are missing; sequencing was by immunoSEQ multiplex PCR. The sample carries around 110,000 clones, under 95% recorded once. The sequenced sample was peripheral blood, obtained before pregnancy. These receptors were collected from a female donor with multiple sclerosis, enrolled in a pregnancy study.

The gene calls are TRBV29-1 and TRBJ2-5, with D tentatively TRBD2 (5 bases). V gave up 4 bases and J gave up 1 base, with 13 bases separating them. The CDR3 loop spans 14 amino acids. Germline V lookup: CDR1 SQVTM, CDR2 ANQGSEA. CDR3 nucleotide sequence: TGCAGCGTTGGAGGCGGGCCCGCCCAAGAGACCCAGTACTTC. It encodes CSVGGGPAQETQYF. The full variable domain, rest sourced from reference TRBV29-1 and TRBJ2-5, is SAVISQKPSRDICQRGTSLTIQCQVDSQVTMMFWYRQQPGQSLTLIATANQGSEATYESGFVIDKFPISRPNLTFSTLTVSNMSPEDSSIYLCSVGGGPAQETQYFGPGTRLLVL.

The chain uses TRBV19 and TRBJ2-5; D possibly corresponds to TRBD1 (5 bases). The CDR3 length is 11 residues. Germline CDR1 LNHDA, CDR2 SQIVND (reference sequence). Trimming took 1 base from V and 14 from J, leaving 11 bases between them. CDR3 region: CASSIGGAKYF. The CDR3 region has the DNA TGTGCCAGTAGTATAGGTGGGGCGAAATACTTC. Together with reference TRBV19 and TRBJ2-5, the CDR3 gives the full variable domain: DGGITQSPKYLFRKEGQNVTLSCEQNLNHDAMYWYRQDPGQGLRLIYYSQIVNDFQKGDIAEGYSVSREKKESFPLTVTSAQKNPTAFYLCASSIGGAKYFGPGTRLLVL.

The chain joins TRBV6-6 to TRBJ2-5; D might be TRBD2 (5 bases). The J call is uncertain, as TRBJ2-7 better fits the DNA end. This CDR3 has 13 residues. Germline V lookup: CDR1 MNHNY, CDR2 SVGAGI (reference sequence). The DNA for the CDR3 is TGTGCCAGCAGATCGGGGAAGAGCGACGAGCAGTACTTC. Its translation: CASRSGKSDEQYF.

This clone was detected once. J is TRBJ2-2 and V is TRBV9; maybe TRBD1 (7 bases). CDR1 SGDLS and CDR2 YYNGEE come from the germline V gene. V lost 0 bases and J 3 bases, leaving 9 bases between the germline ends. This CDR3 contains 15 residues. CDR3 in amino acids: CASSVAGGHTGELFF. CDR3 in DNA: TGTGCCAGCAGCGTAGCAGGGGGGCACACCGGGGAGCTGTTTTTT.

The chain links TRBV4-1 to TRBJ2-7; TRBD2 aligns across 9 bases. The CDR3 covers 18 residues. Germline V gene data show CDR1 as MGHRA and CDR2 as YSYEKL. V trimming: 0 bases; J trimming: 4 bases; junction bases outside the gene matches: 13. CDR3 nucleotide sequence: TGCGCCAGCAGCCAAGATCCGGCGGGAGGGCCAGGTATTTACGAGCAGTACTTC. Protein product: CASSQDPAGGPGIYEQYF.

The chain is built from TRBV6-6 and TRBJ2-7; unclear D gene. Germline-derived CDR1 and CDR2 are MNHNY and SVGAGI (reference sequence). CDR3 length equals 12 residues. V dropped 4 bases and J dropped 5 bases, with 9 bases sitting between them. The CDR3 nucleotides are TGTGCCAGCAGTTTCGACTTGAACGAGCAGTACTTC. It translates to CASSFDLNEQYF.

The rearrangement uses TRBV30 and TRBJ2-5, with a possible D match to TRBD1 (5 bases). V was pared by 3 bases and J by 1 base, with 9 bases between. The CDR3 sequence is 13 residues long. Looked up from germline, CDR1 is GTSNPN and CDR2 is SVGIG (reference sequence). The CDR3 nucleotides read TGTGCCTGGAGCAAGGGGTTCCAAGAGACCCAGTACTTC. Its protein is CAWSKGFQETQYF.

V is TRBV29-1 and J is TRBJ1-4; no definite D call. CDR3 length: 14 amino acids. With 4 bases removed from V and 4 bases from J, the gap between germline ends came to 13 bases. CDR1 SQVTM and CDR2 ANQGSEA come from the germline V gene. CDR3 region: CSVASPLLNEKLFF. The CDR3, as DNA: TGCAGCGTTGCTAGCCCGCTGCTTAATGAAAAACTGTTTTTT. Together with reference TRBV29-1 and TRBJ1-4, the CDR3 gives the full variable domain: SAVISQKPSRDICQRGTSLTIQCQVDSQVTMMFWYRQQPGQSLTLIATANQGSEATYESGFVIDKFPISRPNLTFSTLTVSNMSPEDSSIYLCSVASPLLNEKLFFGSGTQLSVL.

The chain joins TRBV6-5 to TRBJ1-1, with a tentative D call TRBD1 (5 bases). The CDR3 is made up of 11 amino acids. Germline V gives CDR1 MNHEY, CDR2 SVGAGI. The ends were cut back, 7 bases at V and 11 bases at J, with 14 bases in the middle. As DNA, the CDR3 is TGTGCCAGCACTGGGGGGTACGGGGCTTTCTTT. Translation: CASTGGYGAFF.

J is TRBJ1-5 and V is TRBV19; D unclear. The CDR3 is 15 residues long. Trimming left V 3 bases short and J 0 bases short, with 9 bases between. Germline values: CDR1 LNHDA, CDR2 SQIVND (reference sequence). The CDR3 DNA follows: TGTGCCAGTAGTATTGGGCAGGTTAGCAATCAGCCCCAGCATTTT. It yields the protein CASSIGQVSNQPQHF.

This sequence joins TRBV5-4 and TRBJ2-5; D unresolved. CDR1 and CDR2 from the germline V gene are SGHNT and YYREEE (reference sequence). The CDR3 has 16 residues. Between the trimmed V and J ends, which lost 4 bases and 1 base, there was a span of 17 bases. CDR3 region: CASSPTLSPTQETQYF. The CDR3 bases are TGTGCCAGCAGCCCCACCCTTAGCCCGACCCAAGAGACCCAGTACTTC.

V gene TRBV15 combines with J gene TRBJ1-1, with 7 bases lining up with TRBD1. Trimming cost V 1 base and J 11 bases; bases outside gene matches: 7. The CDR3 is 13 amino acids. CDR1 is LNHNV and CDR2 is YYDKDF in the germline V gene (reference sequence). The CDR3 sequence: CATSRGLQGWAFF. Written as DNA, the CDR3 is TGTGCCACCAGCAGAGGATTACAGGGGTGGGCTTTCTTT.

The chain links TRBV6-1 to TRBJ2-2; TRBD2 is a possible D gene (5 bases). V was shortened by 4 bases and J by 2 bases, with 11 bases between the two germline ends. There are 15 residues in the CDR3. Germline values: CDR1 MNHNS, CDR2 SASEGT. CDR3 sequence: CASSVRAVNTGELFF. The CDR3 DNA reads TGTGCCAGCAGTGTAAGAGCGGTAAACACCGGGGAGCTGTTTTTT.

The chain joins TRBV6-5 to TRBJ2-7; 7 bases fit TRBD1. The V and J ends lost 8 bases and 3 bases, in that order; junction bases with no gene match: 10. Germline V gene sequence: CDR1 MNHEY, CDR2 SVGAGI. The CDR3 covers 14 residues. The CDR3 bases are TGTGCCAGCGGAGCAGGGGACAGAGACTACGAGCAGTACTTC. It yields the protein CASGAGDRDYEQYF.

The chain recombines TRBV29-1 with TRBJ2-3; D may be TRBD1 (6 bases). Deletions cut 8 bases from V and 2 bases from J, with 17 bases between. From germline, CDR1 is SQVTM and CDR2 ANQGSEA. The length of the CDR3 is 14 residues. CDR3 bases: TGCAGCATCAACGGCAGGGGAGACACAGATACGCAGTATTTT. Its protein is CSINGRGDTDTQYF.

The rearrangement uses TRBV9 and TRBJ1-4; 10 bases map to TRBD1. This CDR3 has 15 residues. CDR1 is SGDLS and CDR2 is YYNGEE in the germline V gene. J gave up 7 bases and V 0 bases, and 3 bases lay outside the gene matches. The CDR3 here is CASSVGDRGLEKLFF. The CDR3 coding sequence is TGTGCCAGCAGCGTAGGAGACAGGGGGCTTGAAAAACTGTTTTTT.

V usage is TRBV11-2 and J usage is TRBJ2-3; D is ambiguous. Trimming shortened V by 4 bases and J by 5 bases, and 10 bases separated the two germline ends. This CDR3 is 13 amino acids long. The V gene's germline CDR1 is SGHAT and CDR2 FQNNGV. The CDR3, as DNA: TGTGCCAGCAGCTATAACAGCCGAGATACGCAGTATTTT. Translated: CASSYNSRDTQYF.

The genes are TRBV4-3 and TRBJ1-2; D perhaps matches TRBD1 (6 bases). CDR3 length: 14 residues. V lost 8 bases and J 6 bases, leaving 19 bases between the germline ends. The germline V gene has CDR1 LGHNA and CDR2 YSLEER. Here the CDR3 reads CASSQDRWANGYTF. DNA for the CDR3: TGCGCCAGCTCCCAAGACAGGTGGGCAAATGGCTACACCTTC.

The table lists this clone with a count of one. CDR3 sequence reads: CASSYRGLYTEAFF. In DNA form, the CDR3 reads TGTGCCAGCAGTTACCGGGGGTTGTACACTGAAGCTTTCTTT. The chain recombines TRBV6-6 with TRBJ1-1, with a weak D call TRBD1 (5 bases). V lost 2 bases to trimming and J lost 3 bases, with 10 bases between them. This CDR3 region has 14 residues. Germline-derived CDR1 and CDR2 are MNHNY and SVGAGI (reference sequence).

The rearrangement joins TRBV7-2 to TRBJ2-2, with 9 nucleotides matching TRBD2. Unmatched junction bases numbered 5, after V lost 3 bases and J lost 6 bases. The CDR3 has 15 amino acids. CDR1 SGHTA and CDR2 FQGNSA come from the germline V gene. The CDR3 nucleotides are TGTGCCAGCAGCTTCGGACTAGCGAAAGCCGGGGAGCTGTTTTTT. Amino acid sequence: CASSFGLAKAGELFF.

The rearrangement joins TRBV7-9 to TRBJ2-1, with 8 nucleotides matching TRBD2. With 0 bases clipped from V and 5 bases from J, the junction kept 6 bases outside the gene matches. Germline-derived CDR1 and CDR2 are SEHNR and FQNEAQ (reference sequence). The CDR3 sequence is 16 residues long. The CDR3 spells CASSLALAGGHNEQFF. In DNA, the CDR3 is TGTGCCAGCAGCTTAGCTCTCGCGGGGGGCCACAATGAGCAGTTCTTC. Drawing the rest from reference TRBV7-9 and TRBJ2-1, the complete variable domain is DTGVSQNPRHKITKRGQNVTFRCDPISEHNRLYWYRQTLGQGPEFLTYFQNEAQLEKSRLLSDRFSAERPKGSFSTLEIQRTEQGDSAMYLCASSLALAGGHNEQFFGPGTRLTVL.